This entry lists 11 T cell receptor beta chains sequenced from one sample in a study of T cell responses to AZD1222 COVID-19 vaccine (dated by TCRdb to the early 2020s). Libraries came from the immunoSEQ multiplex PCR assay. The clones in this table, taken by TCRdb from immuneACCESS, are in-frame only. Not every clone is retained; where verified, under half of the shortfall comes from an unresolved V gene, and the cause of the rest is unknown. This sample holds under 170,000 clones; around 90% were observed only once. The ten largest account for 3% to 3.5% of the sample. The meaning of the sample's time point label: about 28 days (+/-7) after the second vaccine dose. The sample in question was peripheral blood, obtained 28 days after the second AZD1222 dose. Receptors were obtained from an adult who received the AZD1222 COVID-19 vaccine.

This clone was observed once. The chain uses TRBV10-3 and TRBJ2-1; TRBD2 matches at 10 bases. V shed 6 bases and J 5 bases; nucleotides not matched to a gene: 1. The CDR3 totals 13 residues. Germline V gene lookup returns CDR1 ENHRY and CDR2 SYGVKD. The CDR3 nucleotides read TGTGCCATCAGCGGGACTAGCGACAATGAGCAGTTCTTC. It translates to CAISGTSDNEQFF.

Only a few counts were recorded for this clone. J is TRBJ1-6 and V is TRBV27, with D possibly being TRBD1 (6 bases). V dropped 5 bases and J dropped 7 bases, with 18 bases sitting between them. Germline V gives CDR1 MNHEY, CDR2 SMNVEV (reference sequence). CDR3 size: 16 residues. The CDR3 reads CASSPSGTSYNSPLHF. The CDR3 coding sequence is TGTGCCAGCAGTCCGTCCGGGACATCGTACAATTCACCCCTCCACTTT.

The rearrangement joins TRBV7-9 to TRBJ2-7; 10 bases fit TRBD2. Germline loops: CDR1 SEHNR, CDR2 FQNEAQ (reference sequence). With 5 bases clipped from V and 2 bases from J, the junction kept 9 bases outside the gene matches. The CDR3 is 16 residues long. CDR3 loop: CASSPLTSGFAYEQYF. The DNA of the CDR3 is TGTGCCAGCAGCCCTTTGACTAGCGGGTTTGCCTACGAGCAGTACTTC.

The CDR3 nucleotides read TGTGCCAGCAGCTTAGTGGGGATAGGCGGATTGAACACTGAAGCTTTCTTT. This codes for CASSLVGIGGLNTEAFF. The chain joins TRBV11-2 to TRBJ1-1; D is ambiguous. The CDR3 extends over 17 amino acids. V lost 1 base, J lost 0 bases, and 15 bases lay in between. Germline V gene data show CDR1 as SGHAT and CDR2 as FQNNGV.

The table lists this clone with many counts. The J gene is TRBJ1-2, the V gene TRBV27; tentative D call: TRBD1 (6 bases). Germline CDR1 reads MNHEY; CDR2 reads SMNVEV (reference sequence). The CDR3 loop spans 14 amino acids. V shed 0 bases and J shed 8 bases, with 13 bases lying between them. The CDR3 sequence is CASSLSTGALGYTF. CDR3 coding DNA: TGTGCCAGCAGTTTATCGACGGGGGCTTTAGGCTACACCTTC.

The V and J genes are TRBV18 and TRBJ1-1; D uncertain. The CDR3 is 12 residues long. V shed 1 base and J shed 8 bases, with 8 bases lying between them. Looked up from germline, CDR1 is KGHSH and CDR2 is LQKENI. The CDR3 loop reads CASSPRRVEAFF. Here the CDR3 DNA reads TGTGCCAGCTCACCACGGAGGGTGGAAGCTTTCTTT.

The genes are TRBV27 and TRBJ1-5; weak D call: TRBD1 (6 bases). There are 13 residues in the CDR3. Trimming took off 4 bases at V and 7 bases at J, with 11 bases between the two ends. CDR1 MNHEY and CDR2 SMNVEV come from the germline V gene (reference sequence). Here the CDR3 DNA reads TGTGCCAGCAGTTGGGGGGCTAGGCAGCCCCAGCATTTT. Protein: CASSWGARQPQHF.

Here the CDR3 DNA reads TGTGCCAGTAGTATAAACAGAAGAAGTCTTAATTCACCCCTCCACTTT. It codes for CASSINRRSLNSPLHF. The chain links TRBV19 to TRBJ1-6; no reliable D call. This CDR3 has 16 amino acids. CDR1 is LNHDA and CDR2 is SQIVND in the germline V gene (reference sequence). V lost 2 bases and J 6 bases, leaving 14 bases between the germline ends. The complete variable domain, with remaining parts taken from reference TRBV19 and TRBJ1-6, reads DGGITQSPKYLFRKEGQNVTLSCEQNLNHDAMYWYRQDPGQGLRLIYYSQIVNDFQKGDIAEGYSVSREKKESFPLTVTSAQKNPTAFYLCASSINRRSLNSPLHFGNGTRLTVT.

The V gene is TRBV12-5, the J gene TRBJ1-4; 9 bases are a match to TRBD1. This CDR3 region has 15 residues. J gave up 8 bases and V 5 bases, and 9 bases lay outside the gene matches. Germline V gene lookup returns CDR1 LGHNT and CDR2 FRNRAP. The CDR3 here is CASGPTDRGGEKLFF. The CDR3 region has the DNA TGTGCTAGTGGTCCCACGGACAGGGGCGGCGAAAAACTGTTTTTT.

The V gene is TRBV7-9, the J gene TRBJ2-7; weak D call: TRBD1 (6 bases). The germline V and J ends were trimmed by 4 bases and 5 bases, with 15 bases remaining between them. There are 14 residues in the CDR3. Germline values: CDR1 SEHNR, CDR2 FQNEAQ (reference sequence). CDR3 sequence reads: CASSSSRGADEQYF. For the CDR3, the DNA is TGTGCCAGCAGCTCGTCCAGGGGAGCGGACGAGCAGTACTTC.

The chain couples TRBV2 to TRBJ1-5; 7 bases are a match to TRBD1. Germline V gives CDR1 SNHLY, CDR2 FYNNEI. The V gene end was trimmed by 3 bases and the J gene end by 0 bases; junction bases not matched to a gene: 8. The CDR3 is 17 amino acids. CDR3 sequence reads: CASSDPGGANSNQPQHF. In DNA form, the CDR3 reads TGTGCCAGCAGTGACCCAGGGGGTGCCAATAGCAATCAGCCCCAGCATTTT.